This T cell receptor beta chain is from a study of cytomegalovirus exposure and HLA in healthy donors. 60 Vbeta and 13 Jbeta primers were used in PCR. Data came from immunoSEQ multiplex PCR; TCRdb stores just in-frame clones and leaves some out. Here the sample spans 100,000 or so clones, around 76% being singletons. Ten or more counts support this clone. Trimming cost V 6 bases and J 5 bases, with 19 bases left between them. This CDR3 spans 15 amino acids. Looked up from germline, CDR1 is MNHNY and CDR2 is SVGAGI (reference sequence). This receptor was identified in a middle-aged woman in good health and CMV-seropositive. The material sequenced was PBMCs. This chain links TRBV6-6 with TRBJ2-5; tentative D call: TRBD1 (6 bases). CDR3 in amino acids: CASSTQTGLSETQYF. In DNA, the CDR3 is TGTGCCAGCAGCACCCAGACAGGTCTATCGGAGACCCAGTACTTC.